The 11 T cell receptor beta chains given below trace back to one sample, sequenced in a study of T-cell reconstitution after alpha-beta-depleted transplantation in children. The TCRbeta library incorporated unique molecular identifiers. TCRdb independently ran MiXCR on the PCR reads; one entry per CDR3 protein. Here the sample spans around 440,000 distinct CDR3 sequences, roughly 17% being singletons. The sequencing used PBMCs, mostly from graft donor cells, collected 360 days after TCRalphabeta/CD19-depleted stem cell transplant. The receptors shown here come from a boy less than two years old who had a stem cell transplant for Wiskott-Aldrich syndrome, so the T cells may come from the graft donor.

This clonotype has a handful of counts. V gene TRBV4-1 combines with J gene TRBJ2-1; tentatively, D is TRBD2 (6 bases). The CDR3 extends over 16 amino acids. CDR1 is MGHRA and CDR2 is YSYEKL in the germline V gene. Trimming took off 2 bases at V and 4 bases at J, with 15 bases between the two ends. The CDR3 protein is CASSQIRGFGYNEQFF. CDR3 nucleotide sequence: TGCGCCAGCAGCCAAATTCGGGGGTTTGGGTACAATGAGCAGTTCTTC.

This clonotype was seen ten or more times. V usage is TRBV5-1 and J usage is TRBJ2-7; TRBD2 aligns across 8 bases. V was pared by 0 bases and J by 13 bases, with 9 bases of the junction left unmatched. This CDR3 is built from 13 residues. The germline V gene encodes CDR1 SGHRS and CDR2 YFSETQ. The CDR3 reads CASSLESGSFLYF. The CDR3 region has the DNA TGCGCCAGCAGCTTGGAGAGCGGGAGCTTCCTCTACTTC.

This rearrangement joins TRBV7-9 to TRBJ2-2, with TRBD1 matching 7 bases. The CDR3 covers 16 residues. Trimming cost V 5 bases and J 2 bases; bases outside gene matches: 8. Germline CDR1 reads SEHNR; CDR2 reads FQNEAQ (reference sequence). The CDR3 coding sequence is TGTGCCAGCAGCCAGTACAGGGGAAGAAACACCGGGGAGCTGTTTTTT. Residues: CASSQYRGRNTGELFF.

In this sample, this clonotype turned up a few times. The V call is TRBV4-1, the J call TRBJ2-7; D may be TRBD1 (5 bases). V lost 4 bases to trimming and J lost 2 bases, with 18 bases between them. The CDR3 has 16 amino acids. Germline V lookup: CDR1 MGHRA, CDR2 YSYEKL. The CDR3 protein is CASSRAGIGVAYEQYF. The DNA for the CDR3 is TGCGCCAGCAGCCGAGCAGGGATAGGGGTGGCCTACGAGCAGTACTTC.

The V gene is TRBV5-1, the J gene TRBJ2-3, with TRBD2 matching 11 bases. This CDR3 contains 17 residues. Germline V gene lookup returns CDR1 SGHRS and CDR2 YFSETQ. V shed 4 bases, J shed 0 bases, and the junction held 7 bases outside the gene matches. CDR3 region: CASSPWGLAASTDTQYF. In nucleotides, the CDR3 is TGCGCCAGCAGCCCTTGGGGACTAGCGGCTAGCACAGATACGCAGTATTTT.

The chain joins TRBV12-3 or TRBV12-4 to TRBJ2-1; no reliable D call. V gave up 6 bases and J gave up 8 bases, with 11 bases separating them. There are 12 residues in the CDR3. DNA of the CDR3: TGTGCCAGCAGGTCGAGTGTGTATGAGCAGTTCTTC. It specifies CASRSSVYEQFF.

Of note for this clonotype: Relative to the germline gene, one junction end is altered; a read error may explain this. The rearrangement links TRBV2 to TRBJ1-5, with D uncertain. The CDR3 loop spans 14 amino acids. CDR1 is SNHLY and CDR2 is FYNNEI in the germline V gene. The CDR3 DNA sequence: TGTGCCAGCAGTAAAGCGAGTCCGGGTCAGCCCCAGCATTTT. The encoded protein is CASSKASPGQPQHF.

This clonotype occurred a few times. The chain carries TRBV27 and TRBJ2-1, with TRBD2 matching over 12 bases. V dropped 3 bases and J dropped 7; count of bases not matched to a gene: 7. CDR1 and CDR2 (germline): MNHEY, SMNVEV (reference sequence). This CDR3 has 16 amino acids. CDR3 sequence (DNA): TGTGCCAGCAGTTTGGGGGCTAGCGGGGGGGAAAATGAGCAGTTCTTC. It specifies CASSLGASGGENEQFF.

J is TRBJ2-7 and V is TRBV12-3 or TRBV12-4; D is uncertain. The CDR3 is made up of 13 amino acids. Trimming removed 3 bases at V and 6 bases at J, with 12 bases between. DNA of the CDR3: TGTGCCAGCAGTTTGTACACGGTGGCCGAGCAGTACTTC. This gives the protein CASSLYTVAEQYF.

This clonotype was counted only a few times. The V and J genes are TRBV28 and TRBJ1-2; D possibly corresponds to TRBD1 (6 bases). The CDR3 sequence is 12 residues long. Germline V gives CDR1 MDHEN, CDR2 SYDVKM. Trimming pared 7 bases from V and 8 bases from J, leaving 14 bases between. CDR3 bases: TGTGCCAGCAACATAGTGGACAGCGGCTACACCTTC. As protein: CASNIVDSGYTF.

The CDR3 coding sequence is TGCGCCAGCAGCTTACAGGGGCCAGAGACCCAGTACTTC. It yields the protein CASSLQGPETQYF. This rearrangement joins TRBV5-1 to TRBJ2-5; 7 bases align to TRBD1. The V gene end was trimmed by 2 bases and the J gene end by 4 bases; junction bases not matched to a gene: 2. The CDR3 consists of 13 residues. The germline V gene encodes CDR1 SGHRS and CDR2 YFSETQ.